This is a list of T cell receptor beta chains from one sample in a study of graft-versus-host responses after intestinal transplantation. The table came from immunoSEQ multiplex PCR; TCRdb's copy has only in-frame clones and leaves some out. The data show 65,000 to 100,000 clones, with about nine tenths seen just once and around 0.36% held by the top ten. No antigen is known for these receptors. Sample: unstimulated CD8+ T cells sorted from spleen or lymph node cells, taken before transplant. The receptors were gathered from a human donor who was the organ donor for an intestinal transplant. The CDR3 runs from the conserved cysteine through the conserved F or W. The D gene is left open where the match is weak. Expanded clones are given a class, and other clones once, few, many or no size at all.

v_call	clone_size	d_call	j_call	cdr3_aa	cdr3_nt
TRBV4-1	NA	TRBD2	TRBJ2-1	CASSRTSGGLNEQFF	TGCGCCAGCAGCCGGACTAGCGGGGGCCTCAATGAGCAGTTCTTC
TRBV29-1	NA	NA	TRBJ2-1	CSVLQGSPYNEQFF	TGCAGCGTGCTACAGGGAAGTCCCTACAATGAGCAGTTCTTC
TRBV4-2	NA	TRBD2	TRBJ2-1	CASSASLAGLNEQFF	TGTGCCAGCAGCGCCTCCTTAGCGGGGCTCAATGAGCAGTTCTTC
TRBV19	NA	TRBD1	TRBJ2-1	CASSKIPGQFGEQFF	TGTGCCAGTAGCAAGATTCCGGGACAGTTTGGTGAGCAGTTCTTC
TRBV7-9	few	NA	TRBJ1-2	CASSPHPELGGYTF	TGTGCCAGCAGCCCACATCCAGAGCTGGGCGGCTACACCTTC
TRBV19	few	NA	TRBJ1-6	CASRRSGESNSPLHF	TGTGCCAGTAGGAGGAGTGGGGAGAGTAATTCACCCCTCCACTTT
TRBV6-5	NA	TRBD1	TRBJ2-7	CASRRTGIDEQYF	TGTGCCAGCAGGCGGACAGGGATCGACGAGCAGTACTTC
TRBV2	NA	NA	TRBJ1-2	CASRNRSYGYTF	TGTGCCAGCCGGAACAGGTCCTATGGCTACACCTTC
TRBV27	NA	NA	TRBJ2-1	CASSLGGGNEQFF	TGTGCCAGCAGTTTGGGGGGAGGCAATGAGCAGTTCTTC
TRBV7-9	NA	NA	TRBJ1-1	CASSLVSGPQRNTEAFF	TGTGCCAGCAGCTTAGTTTCAGGTCCTCAACGGAACACTGAAGCTTTCTTT
TRBV11-2	NA	NA	TRBJ1-6	CASSLGARDNSPLHF	TGTGCCAGCAGCTTAGGGGCCAGAGATAATTCACCCCTCCACTTT
TRBV27	NA	TRBD1	TRBJ2-7	CASSFYPLRTGNYEQYF	TGTGCCAGCAGTTTTTACCCCCTCAGGACAGGCAACTACGAGCAGTACTTC
TRBV4-3	NA	NA	TRBJ1-1	CASSQERSWETEAFF	TGCGCCAGCAGCCAAGAGCGATCTTGGGAGACTGAAGCTTTCTTT